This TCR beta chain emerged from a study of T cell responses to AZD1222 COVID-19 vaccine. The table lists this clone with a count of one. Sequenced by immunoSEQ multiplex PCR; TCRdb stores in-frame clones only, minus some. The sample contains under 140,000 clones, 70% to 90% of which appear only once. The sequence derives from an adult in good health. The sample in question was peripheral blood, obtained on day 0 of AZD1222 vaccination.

The CDR3 coding sequence is TGTGCCAGCAGTCCGGCGCCGACTAGCGGGAGGGCCCCCGAGACCCAGTACTTC. This translates into CASSPAPTSGRAPETQYF. The chain has TRBV28 and TRBJ2-5; 14 bases align to TRBD2. The CDR3 sequence is 18 residues long. Germline CDR1 reads MDHEN; CDR2 reads SYDVKM. The V segment lost 5 bases and the J segment 5 bases; nucleotides outside the gene matches: 13.